This T cell receptor beta chain was sequenced in a study of cytomegalovirus exposure and HLA in healthy donors. This CDR3 comprises 18 residues. V lost 5 bases to trimming and J lost 4 bases; unmatched junction nucleotides: 11. Per the germline V gene, CDR1 is SNHLY and CDR2 is FYNNEI. Primers for the PCR totalled 60 Vbeta and 13 Jbeta. Method: immunoSEQ multiplex PCR; TCRdb's copy keeps in-frame clones and lacks some. The sample has 250,000 to 350,000 clones, about 90% seen once. Sequencing input: PBMCs. This chain joins TRBV2 and TRBJ2-1; the match to TRBD2 covers 13 bases. This receptor was identified in a woman under 30 in good health and CMV-seronegative. In DNA, the CDR3 is TGTGCCAGCAGTTACGATACTAGCGGGGGGGTAACGTACAATGAGCAGTTCTTC. This encodes CASSYDTSGGVTYNEQFF.